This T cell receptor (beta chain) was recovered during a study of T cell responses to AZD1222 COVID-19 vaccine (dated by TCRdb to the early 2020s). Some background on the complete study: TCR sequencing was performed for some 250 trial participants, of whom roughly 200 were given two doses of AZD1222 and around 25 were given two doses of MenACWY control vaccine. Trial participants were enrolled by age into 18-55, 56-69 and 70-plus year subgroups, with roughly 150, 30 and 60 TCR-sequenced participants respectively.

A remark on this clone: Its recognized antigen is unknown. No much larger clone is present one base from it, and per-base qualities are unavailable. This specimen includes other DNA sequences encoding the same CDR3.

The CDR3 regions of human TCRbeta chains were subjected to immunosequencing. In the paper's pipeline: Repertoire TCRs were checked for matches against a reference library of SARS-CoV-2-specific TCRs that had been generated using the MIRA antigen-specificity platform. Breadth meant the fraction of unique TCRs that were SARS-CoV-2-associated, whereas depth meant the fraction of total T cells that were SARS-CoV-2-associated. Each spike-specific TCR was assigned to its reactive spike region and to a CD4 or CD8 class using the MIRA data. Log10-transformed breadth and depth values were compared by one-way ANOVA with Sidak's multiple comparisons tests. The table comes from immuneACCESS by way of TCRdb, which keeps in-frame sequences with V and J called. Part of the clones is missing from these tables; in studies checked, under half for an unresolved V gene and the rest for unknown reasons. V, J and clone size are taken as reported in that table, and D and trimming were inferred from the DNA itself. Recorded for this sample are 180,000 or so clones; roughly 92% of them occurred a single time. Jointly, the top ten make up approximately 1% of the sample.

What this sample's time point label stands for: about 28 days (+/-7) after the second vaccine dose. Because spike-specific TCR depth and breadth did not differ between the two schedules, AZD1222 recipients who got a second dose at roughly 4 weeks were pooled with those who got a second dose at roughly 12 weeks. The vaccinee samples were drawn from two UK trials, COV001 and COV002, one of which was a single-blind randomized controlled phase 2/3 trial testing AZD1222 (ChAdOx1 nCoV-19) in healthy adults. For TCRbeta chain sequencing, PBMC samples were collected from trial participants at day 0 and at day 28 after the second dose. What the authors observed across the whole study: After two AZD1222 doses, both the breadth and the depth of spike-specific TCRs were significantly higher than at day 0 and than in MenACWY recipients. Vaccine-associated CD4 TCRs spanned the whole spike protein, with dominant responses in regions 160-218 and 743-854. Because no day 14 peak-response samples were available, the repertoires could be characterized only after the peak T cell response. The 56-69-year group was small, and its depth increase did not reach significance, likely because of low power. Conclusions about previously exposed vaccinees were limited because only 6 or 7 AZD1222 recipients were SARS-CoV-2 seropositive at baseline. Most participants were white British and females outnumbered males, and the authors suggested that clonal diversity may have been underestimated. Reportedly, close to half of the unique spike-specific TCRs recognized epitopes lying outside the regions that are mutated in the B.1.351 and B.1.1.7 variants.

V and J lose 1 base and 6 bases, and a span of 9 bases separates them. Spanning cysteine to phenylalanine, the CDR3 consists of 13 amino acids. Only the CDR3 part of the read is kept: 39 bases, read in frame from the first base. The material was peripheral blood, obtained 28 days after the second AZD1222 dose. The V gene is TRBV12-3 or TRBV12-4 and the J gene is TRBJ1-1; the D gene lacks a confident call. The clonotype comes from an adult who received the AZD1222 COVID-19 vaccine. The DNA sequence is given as TGTGCCAGCAGTTTAGGAACTGGCGCTGAAGCTTTCTTT. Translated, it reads CASSLGTGAEAFF.